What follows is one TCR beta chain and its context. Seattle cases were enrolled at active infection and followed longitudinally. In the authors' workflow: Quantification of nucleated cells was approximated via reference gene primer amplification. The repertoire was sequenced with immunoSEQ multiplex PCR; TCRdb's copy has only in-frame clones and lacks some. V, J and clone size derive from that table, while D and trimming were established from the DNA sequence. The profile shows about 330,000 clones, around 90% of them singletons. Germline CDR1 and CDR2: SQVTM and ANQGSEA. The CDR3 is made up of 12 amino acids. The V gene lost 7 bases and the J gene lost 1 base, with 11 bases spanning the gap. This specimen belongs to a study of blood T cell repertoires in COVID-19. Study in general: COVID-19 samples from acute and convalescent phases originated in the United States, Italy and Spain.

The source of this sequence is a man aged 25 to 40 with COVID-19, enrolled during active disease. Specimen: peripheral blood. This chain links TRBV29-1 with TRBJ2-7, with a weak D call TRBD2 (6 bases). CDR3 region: CSGRDGSYEQYF. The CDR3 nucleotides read TGCAGCGGGAGGGACGGATCCTACGAGCAGTACTTC.